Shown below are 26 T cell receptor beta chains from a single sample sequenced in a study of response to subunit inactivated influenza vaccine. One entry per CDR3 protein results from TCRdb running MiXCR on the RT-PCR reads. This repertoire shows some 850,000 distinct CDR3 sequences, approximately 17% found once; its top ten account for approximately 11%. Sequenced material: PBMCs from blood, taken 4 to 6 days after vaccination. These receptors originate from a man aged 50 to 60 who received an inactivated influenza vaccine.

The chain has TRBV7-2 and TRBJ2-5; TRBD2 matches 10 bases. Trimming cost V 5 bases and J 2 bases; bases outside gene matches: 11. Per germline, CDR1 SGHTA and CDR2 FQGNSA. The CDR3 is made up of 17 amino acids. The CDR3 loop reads CASSPPKVAGGQETQYF. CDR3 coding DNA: TGTGCCAGCAGCCCACCGAAGGTAGCGGGGGGTCAAGAGACCCAGTACTTC.

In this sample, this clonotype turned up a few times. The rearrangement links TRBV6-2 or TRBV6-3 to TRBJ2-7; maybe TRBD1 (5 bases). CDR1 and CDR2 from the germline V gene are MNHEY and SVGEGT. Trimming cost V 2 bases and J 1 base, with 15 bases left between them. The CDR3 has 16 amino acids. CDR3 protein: CASSYPDMASSYEQYF. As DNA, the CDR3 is TGTGCCAGCAGTTACCCGGACATGGCGAGTTCCTACGAGCAGTACTTC.

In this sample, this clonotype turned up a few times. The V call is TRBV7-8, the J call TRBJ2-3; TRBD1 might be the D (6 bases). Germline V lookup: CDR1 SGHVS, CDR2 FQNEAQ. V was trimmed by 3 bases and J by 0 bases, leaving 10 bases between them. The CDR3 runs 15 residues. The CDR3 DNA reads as TGTGCCAGCAGCTTCGAGGACAGCAGCACAGATACGCAGTATTTT. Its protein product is CASSFEDSSTDTQYF.

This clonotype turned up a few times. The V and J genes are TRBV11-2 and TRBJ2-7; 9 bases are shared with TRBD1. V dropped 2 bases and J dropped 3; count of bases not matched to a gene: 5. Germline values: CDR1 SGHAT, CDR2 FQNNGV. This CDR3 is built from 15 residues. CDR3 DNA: TGTGCCAGCAGCTTAATGGGACAGGGTGTCTACGAGCAGTACTTC. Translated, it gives CASSLMGQGVYEQYF. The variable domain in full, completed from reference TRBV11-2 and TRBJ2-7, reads EAGVAQSPRYKIIEKRQSVAFWCNPISGHATLYWYQQILGQGPKLLIQFQNNGVVDDSQLPKDRFSAERLKGVDSTLKIQPAKLEDSAVYLCASSLMGQGVYEQYFGPGTRLTVT.

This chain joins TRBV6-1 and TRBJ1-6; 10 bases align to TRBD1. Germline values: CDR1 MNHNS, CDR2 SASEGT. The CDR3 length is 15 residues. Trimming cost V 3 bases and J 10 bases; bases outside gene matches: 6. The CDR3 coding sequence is TGTGCCAGCAGTGACCGGGACAGGGGTGGATCACCCCTCCACTTT. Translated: CASSDRDRGGSPLHF.

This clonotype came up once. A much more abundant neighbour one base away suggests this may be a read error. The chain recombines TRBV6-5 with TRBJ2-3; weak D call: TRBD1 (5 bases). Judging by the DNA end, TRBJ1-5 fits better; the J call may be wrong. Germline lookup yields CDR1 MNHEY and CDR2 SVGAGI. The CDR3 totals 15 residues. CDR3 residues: CASSYGGRRTDTQHF. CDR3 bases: TGTGCCAGCAGTTACGGGGGTAGGCGCACAGATACGCAGCATTTT.

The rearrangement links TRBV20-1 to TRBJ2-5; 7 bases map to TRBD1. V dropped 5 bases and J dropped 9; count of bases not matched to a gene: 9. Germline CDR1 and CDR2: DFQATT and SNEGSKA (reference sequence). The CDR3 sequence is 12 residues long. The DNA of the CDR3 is TGCAGTGCTTATAGAGGACAGGAGGCCCAGTACTTC. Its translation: CSAYRGQEAQYF.

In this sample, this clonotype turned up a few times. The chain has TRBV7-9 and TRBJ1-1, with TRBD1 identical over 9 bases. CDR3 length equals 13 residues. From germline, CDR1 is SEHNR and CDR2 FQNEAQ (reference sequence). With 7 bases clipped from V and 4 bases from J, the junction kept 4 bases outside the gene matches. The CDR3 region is CASTGTGFTEAFF. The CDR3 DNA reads TGTGCCAGCACCGGGACAGGGTTCACTGAAGCTTTCTTT.

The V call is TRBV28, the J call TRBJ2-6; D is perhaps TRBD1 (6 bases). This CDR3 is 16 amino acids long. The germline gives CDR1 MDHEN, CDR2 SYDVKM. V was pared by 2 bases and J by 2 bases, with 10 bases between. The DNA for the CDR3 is TGTGCCAGCAGTTTACCCGGGACACCTGGGGCCAACGTCCTGACTTTC. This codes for CASSLPGTPGANVLTF.

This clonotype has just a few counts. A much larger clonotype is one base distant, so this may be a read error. CDR3 amino acids: CASTLDYGYTF. The CDR3 nucleotides read TGTGCCAGCACCCTCGACTATGGCTACACCTTC. This chain joins TRBV7-2 and TRBJ1-2, with unresolved D. CDR1 and CDR2 from the germline V gene are SGHTA and FQGNSA. The germline V and J ends were trimmed by 7 bases and 3 bases, with 6 bases remaining between them. CDR3 size: 11 residues.

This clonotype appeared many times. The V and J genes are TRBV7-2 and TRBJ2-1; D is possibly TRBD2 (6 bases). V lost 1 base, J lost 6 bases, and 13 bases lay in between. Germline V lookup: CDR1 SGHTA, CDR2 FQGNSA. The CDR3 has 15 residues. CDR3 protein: CASSLGEAAPNEQFF. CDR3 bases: TGTGCCAGCAGCTTAGGGGAGGCCGCCCCCAATGAGCAGTTCTTC.

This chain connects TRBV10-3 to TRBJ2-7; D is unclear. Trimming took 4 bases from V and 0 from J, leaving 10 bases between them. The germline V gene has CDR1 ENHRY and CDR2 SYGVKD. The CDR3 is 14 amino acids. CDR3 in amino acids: CAISVGTISYEQYF. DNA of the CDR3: TGTGCCATCAGTGTCGGCACCATCTCCTACGAGCAGTACTTC.

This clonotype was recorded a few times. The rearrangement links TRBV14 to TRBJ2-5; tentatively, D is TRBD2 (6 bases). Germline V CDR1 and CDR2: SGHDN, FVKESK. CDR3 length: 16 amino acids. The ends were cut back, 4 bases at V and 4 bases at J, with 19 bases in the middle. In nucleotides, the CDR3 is TGTGCCAGCAGCCGCAACGGCGGGATGTTTGGAGAGACCCAGTACTTC. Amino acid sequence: CASSRNGGMFGETQYF.

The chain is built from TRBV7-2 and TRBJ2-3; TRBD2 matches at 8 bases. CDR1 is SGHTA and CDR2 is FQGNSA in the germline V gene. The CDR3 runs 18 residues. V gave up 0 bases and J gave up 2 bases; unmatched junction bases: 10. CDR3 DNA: TGTGCCAGCAGCTTAGCCCTAGGGTTAGCGGGGCCCACAGATACGCAGTATTTT. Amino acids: CASSLALGLAGPTDTQYF.

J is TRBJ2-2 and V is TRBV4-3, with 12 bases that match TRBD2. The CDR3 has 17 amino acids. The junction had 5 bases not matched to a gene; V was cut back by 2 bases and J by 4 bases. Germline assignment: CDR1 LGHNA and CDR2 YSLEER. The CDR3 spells CASSQPGLAGTTGELFF. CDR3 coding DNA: TGCGCCAGCAGCCAACCAGGACTAGCGGGGACCACCGGGGAGCTGTTTTTT.

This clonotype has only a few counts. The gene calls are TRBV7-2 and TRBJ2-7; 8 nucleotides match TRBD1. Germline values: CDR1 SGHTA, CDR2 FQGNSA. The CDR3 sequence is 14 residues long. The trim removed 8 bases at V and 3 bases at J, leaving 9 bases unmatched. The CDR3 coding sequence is TGTGCCAGCTCTCCGGACAGGGACCTCTACGAGCAGTACTTC. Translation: CASSPDRDLYEQYF.

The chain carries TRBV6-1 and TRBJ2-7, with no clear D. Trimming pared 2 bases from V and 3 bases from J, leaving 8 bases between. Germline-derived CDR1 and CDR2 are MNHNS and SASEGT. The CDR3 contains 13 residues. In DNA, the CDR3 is TGTGCCAGCAGTGAATGGACGGGCTACGAGCAGTACTTC. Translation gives CASSEWTGYEQYF.

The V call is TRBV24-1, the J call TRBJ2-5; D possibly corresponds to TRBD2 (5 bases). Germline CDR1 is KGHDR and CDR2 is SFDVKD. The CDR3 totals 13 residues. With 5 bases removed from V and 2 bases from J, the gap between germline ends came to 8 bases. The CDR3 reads CATSVSGQETQYF. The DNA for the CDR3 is TGTGCCACCAGTGTTTCGGGACAAGAGACCCAGTACTTC.

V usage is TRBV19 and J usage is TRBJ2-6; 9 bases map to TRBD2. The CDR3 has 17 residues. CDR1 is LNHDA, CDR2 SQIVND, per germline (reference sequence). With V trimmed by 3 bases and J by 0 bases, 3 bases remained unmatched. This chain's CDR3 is CASSMLAGRSGANVLTF. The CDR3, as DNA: TGTGCCAGTAGTATGCTAGCGGGGCGCTCTGGGGCCAACGTCCTGACTTTC.

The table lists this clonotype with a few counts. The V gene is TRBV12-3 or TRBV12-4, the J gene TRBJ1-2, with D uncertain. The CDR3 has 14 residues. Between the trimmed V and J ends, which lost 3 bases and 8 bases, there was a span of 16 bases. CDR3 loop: CASSFSPGVEGYTF. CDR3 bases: TGTGCCAGCAGTTTTAGTCCCGGGGTCGAGGGCTACACCTTC.

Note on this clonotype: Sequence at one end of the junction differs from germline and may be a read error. The CDR3 region has the DNA TGTGCCAGTACTCCGGGGCACTACAATGAGCAGATCTTC. Amino acid sequence: CASTPGHYNEQIF. The rearrangement links TRBV28 to TRBJ2-1; D possibly uses TRBD1 or TRBD2 (5 bases each). CDR3 length: 13 residues. Germline-derived CDR1 and CDR2 are MDHEN and SYDVKM.

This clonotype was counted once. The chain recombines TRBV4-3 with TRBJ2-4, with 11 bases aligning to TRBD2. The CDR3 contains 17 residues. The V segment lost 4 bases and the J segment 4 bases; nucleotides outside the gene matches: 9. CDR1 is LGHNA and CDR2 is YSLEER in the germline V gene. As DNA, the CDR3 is TGCGCCAGCAGCCCGCGAGGACTAGCGGGCCCTAAAAACATTCAGTACTTC. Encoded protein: CASSPRGLAGPKNIQYF.

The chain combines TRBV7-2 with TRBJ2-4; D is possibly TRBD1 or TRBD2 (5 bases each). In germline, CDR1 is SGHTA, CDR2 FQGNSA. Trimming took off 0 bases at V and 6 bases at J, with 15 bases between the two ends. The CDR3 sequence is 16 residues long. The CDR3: CASSLASTAGGNIQYF. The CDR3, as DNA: TGTGCCAGCAGCTTAGCTAGTACCGCTGGGGGAAACATTCAGTACTTC.

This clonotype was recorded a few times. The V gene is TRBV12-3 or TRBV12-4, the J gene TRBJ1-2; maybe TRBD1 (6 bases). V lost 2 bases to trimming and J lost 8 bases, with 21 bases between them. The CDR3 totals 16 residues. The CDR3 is CASSLLGGGTPKGYTF. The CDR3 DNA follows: TGTGCCAGCAGTTTATTAGGGGGTGGGACCCCAAAAGGCTACACCTTC.

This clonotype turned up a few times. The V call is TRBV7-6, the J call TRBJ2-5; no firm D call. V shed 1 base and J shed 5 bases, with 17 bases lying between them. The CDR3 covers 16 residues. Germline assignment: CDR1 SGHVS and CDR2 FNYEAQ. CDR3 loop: CASSLVMDLLGETQYF. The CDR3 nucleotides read TGTGCCAGCAGCTTAGTCATGGATCTCCTCGGGGAGACCCAGTACTTC.

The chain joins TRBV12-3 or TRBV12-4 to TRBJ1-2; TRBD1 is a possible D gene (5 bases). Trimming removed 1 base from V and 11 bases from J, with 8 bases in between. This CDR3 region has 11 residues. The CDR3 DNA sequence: TGTGCCAGCAGTTTAGGAGGGGTGTACACCTTC. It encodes CASSLGGVYTF.